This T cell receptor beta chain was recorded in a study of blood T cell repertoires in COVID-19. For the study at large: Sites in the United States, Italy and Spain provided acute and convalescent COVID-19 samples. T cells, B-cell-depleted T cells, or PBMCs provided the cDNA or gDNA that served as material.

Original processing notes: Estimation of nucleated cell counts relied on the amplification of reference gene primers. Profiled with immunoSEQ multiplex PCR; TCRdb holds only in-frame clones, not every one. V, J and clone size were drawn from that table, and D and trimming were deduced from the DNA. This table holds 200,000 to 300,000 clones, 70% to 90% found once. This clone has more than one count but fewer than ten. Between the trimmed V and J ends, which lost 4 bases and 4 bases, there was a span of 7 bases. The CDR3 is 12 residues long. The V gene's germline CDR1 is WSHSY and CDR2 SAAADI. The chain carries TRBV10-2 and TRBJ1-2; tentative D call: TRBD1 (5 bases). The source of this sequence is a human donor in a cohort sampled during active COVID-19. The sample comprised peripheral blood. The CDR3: CASSGQSYGYTF. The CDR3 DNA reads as TGCGCCAGCAGTGGACAGAGCTATGGCTACACCTTC.